This is a list of T cell receptor beta chains from one sample in a study of control samples from healthy donors and cancer patients. Method: immunoSEQ multiplex PCR; TCRdb's copy keeps in-frame clones and lacks some. The repertoire includes more than 150,000 clones, 93% of them detected once, and 2% to 2.5% sits in the top ten. Sequencing used blood. Receptor source: a man in his forties or fifties in good health. Each CDR3 is given with its conserved first and last residue. The D gene is left open where the match is weak. Size is omitted from some rows. Given values are once, few, many or a class for expanded clones.

>TRBD1|14|TRBJ1-2|.|TRBV5-1
TGCGCCAGCAGCGTAGACAGGGGGAAGGATGGCTACACCTTC
CASSVDRGKDGYTF
>TRBD1|16|TRBJ2-5|.|TRBV5-4
TGTGCCAGCAGCTCGGGGGCAGGGGGCGGTGGGGAGACCCAGTACTTC
CASSSGAGGGGETQYF
>TRBD2|16|TRBJ2-5|.|TRBV2
TGTGCCAGCAGTGAAGGTGCGGGAGGGCCGATAGGGACCCAGTACTTC
CASSEGAGGPIGTQYF
>.|15|TRBJ1-5|.|TRBV27
TGTGCCAGCAGTTTACGGGGGGTCAGCAATCAGCCCCAGCATTTT
CASSLRGVSNQPQHF
>TRBD2|15|TRBJ2-7|.|TRBV28
TGTGCCAGCAGTTTATCGGTACTAGCGGGAGGCGAGCAGTACTTC
CASSLSVLAGGEQYF
>TRBD1|15|TRBJ1-2|.|TRBV11-2
TGTGCCAGCAGCTTAGGCAGGGGGTATGGCTATGGCTACACCTTC
CASSLGRGYGYGYTF
>TRBD1|14|TRBJ2-5|.|TRBV18
TGTGCCAGCTCACGACGGGCAGGGGGAGAGACCCAGTACTTC
CASSRRAGGETQYF
>.|16|TRBJ1-5|once|TRBV23-1
TGCGCCAGCAGTCAATCGGGAGGATATAGCAATCAGCCCCAGCATTTT
CASSQSGGYSNQPQHF
>TRBD1|18|TRBJ1-5|.|TRBV19
TGTGCCAGTAGTATAGTTATGAACCGGGACAGGGAGGGCCAGCCCCAGCATTTT
CASSIVMNRDREGQPQHF
>TRBD1|14|TRBJ1-1|.|TRBV19
TGTGCCAGTAGTAAACAGGGGGCGGGCACTGAAGCTTTCTTT
CASSKQGAGTEAFF
>.|12|TRBJ1-2|once|TRBV6-5
TGTGCCAGCAGTCCCCCCTCAATTGGCTACACCTTC
CASSPPSIGYTF
>.|12|TRBJ1-2|.|TRBV28
TGTGCCAGCAGTTCCCCTCCCTATGGCTACACCTTC
CASSSPPYGYTF
>TRBD2|16|TRBJ2-7|.|TRBV23-1
TGCGCCAGCAGTCAATCCAAGGCCGCGGGAGTGAACGAGCAGTACTTC
CASSQSKAAGVNEQYF
>.|16|TRBJ2-1|.|TRBV5-5
TGTGCCAGCAGCTTACGGACGGGAACACAATACAATGAGCAGTTCTTC
CASSLRTGTQYNEQFF
>.|15|TRBJ1-1|.|TRBV6-5
TGTGCCAGCAGTTACGGTGTGGACACGAACACTGAAGCTTTCTTT
CASSYGVDTNTEAFF
>.|13|TRBJ1-3|.|TRBV21-1
TGTGCCAGCACCCGGGACTGCGGAAACACCATATATTTT
CASTRDCGNTIYF
>TRBD2|16|TRBJ2-1|.|TRBV6-6
TGTGCCAGCAGGAAACTAACTAGCGGGAGTCTCAATGAGCAGTTCTTC
CASRKLTSGSLNEQFF